These T cell receptor beta chains were read from a single sample in a study of cytomegalovirus exposure and HLA in healthy donors. Assay: immunoSEQ multiplex PCR; the TCRdb copy retains only in-frame clones and omits some. The table records roughly 290,000 clones, about four fifths of them present only once. Material: PBMCs. The source is a girl aged 2 to 10 in good health and CMV-seronegative. Both conserved end residues are part of each CDR3. The D gene is left open where the match is weak. A clone size is listed for some rows: how often the clone was seen (once, few, many), or a class if it is expanded.

J,D,V,size,DNA,CDR3
TRBJ2-7,-,TRBV18,-,TGTGCCAGCTCACCATATGTCGGGGGTAGTGTGTACGAGCAGTACTTC,CASSPYVGGSVYEQYF
TRBJ1-2,-,TRBV7-9,-,TGTGCCAGCAGCTTAGGCAGCAGCGCTAGGGGCTACACCTTC,CASSLGSSARGYTF
TRBJ2-2,-,TRBV5-5,-,TGTGCCAGCTCAAACCGGGTCCCCGGCAGGGAGCTGTTTTTT,CASSNRVPGRELFF
TRBJ1-2,TRBD1,TRBV4-2,-,TGTGCCAGCAGCCAAGATCAGGACAGGGTGGATGGCTACACCTTC,CASSQDQDRVDGYTF
TRBJ2-5,TRBD1,TRBV5-1,-,TGCGCCAGCAAGACAGGGGGCACAGAGACCCAGTACTTC,CASKTGGTETQYF
TRBJ2-7,TRBD1,TRBV9,-,TGTGCCAGCAGCGTACGGGACAGGTCTTCCGAGCAGTACTTC,CASSVRDRSSEQYF
TRBJ2-1,-,TRBV6-1,-,TGTGCCAGCACCGTATACAATGAGCAGTTCTTC,CASTVYNEQFF
TRBJ1-4,-,TRBV2,-,TGTGCCAGCAGAAGACAGACTAATGAAAAACTGTTTTTT,CASRRQTNEKLFF
TRBJ2-7,-,TRBV28,-,TGTGCCAGCAGTCGTAATGACTCCCCTTCCTACGAGCAGTACTTC,CASSRNDSPSYEQYF
TRBJ1-5,-,TRBV4-1,-,TGCGCCAGCAGCCTCGCAGGGGTCAATCAGCCCCAGCATTTT,CASSLAGVNQPQHF
TRBJ2-5,-,TRBV7-8,-,TGTGCCAGCAGCTCTTTTAGGGGCCAAGAGACCCAGTACTTC,CASSSFRGQETQYF
TRBJ2-4,-,TRBV7-6,-,TGTGCCAGCAGCCCTGGACAAAAAAACATTCAGTACTTC,CASSPGQKNIQYF
TRBJ2-1,-,TRBV7-9,-,TGTGCCAGCAGCTTAGGTACAGTGGAGCAGTTCTTC,CASSLGTVEQFF
TRBJ2-7,-,TRBV27,-,TGTGCCAGCAGTGGGGGCTCGACCTTAGGCGAGCAGTACTTC,CASSGGSTLGEQYF
TRBJ1-2,-,TRBV28,-,TGTGCCAGTCTCCACTCTGCGCTGAGTAACTATGGCTACACCTTC,CASLHSALSNYGYTF
TRBJ1-2,TRBD1,TRBV7-6,few,TGTGCCAGCAGCCCTTCCGGGACAGGACACTACACCTTC,CASSPSGTGHYTF
TRBJ1-6,TRBD1,TRBV4-1,-,TGCGCCAGCAGCCCAGGACAGGCGCACTCCTATAATTCACCCCTCCACTTT,CASSPGQAHSYNSPLHF
TRBJ1-3,-,TRBV27,-,TGTGCCAGCAGTGTAGGAGAGGCGAGAAACACCATATATTTT,CASSVGEARNTIYF
TRBJ1-2,-,TRBV6-4,-,TGTGCCAGCAGTGAAAATCAGGGGATGAGAGGCTACACCTTC,CASSENQGMRGYTF
TRBJ2-7,-,TRBV7-6,-,TGTGCCAGCAGCGGGGTCGGAGGGCCCTCCCTTCAAGAGCAGTACTTC,CASSGVGGPSLQEQYF
TRBJ2-3,TRBD2,TRBV4-1,-,TGCGCCAGCAACCTCCGCGGAGCGGGAGGGTCAGATACGCAGTATTTT,CASNLRGAGGSDTQYF
TRBJ2-7,-,TRBV19,-,TGTGCCAGTAGTAATGAGGGATACGAGCAGTACTTC,CASSNEGYEQYF
TRBJ2-7,-,TRBV28,few,TGTGCCAGCGGACCGGTCGGACTTAACTACGAGCAGTACTTC,CASGPVGLNYEQYF
TRBJ2-4,TRBD1,TRBV29-1,-,TGCAGCGTTCGACAGGGTTCCAAAAACATTCAGTACTTC,CSVRQGSKNIQYF
TRBJ2-7,TRBD1,TRBV6-5,-,TGTGCCAGCAGAATCCGACAGGGGTCCCACGAGCAGTACTTC,CASRIRQGSHEQYF
TRBJ1-1,-,TRBV7-2,once,TGTGCCAGCAGCTTAGTTTGGACAGAATTGAACACTGAAGCTTTCTTT,CASSLVWTELNTEAFF
TRBJ1-2,TRBD1,TRBV7-9,-,TGTGCCAGCAGCTCACACGGGGACAGGGGGCTAAGCTGGTATGGCTACACCTTC,CASSSHGDRGLSWYGYTF
TRBJ2-5,-,TRBV30,-,TGTGCCTGGAGTGAAGGGGAAAGTCAAGAGACCCAGTACTTC,CAWSEGESQETQYF
TRBJ1-5,-,TRBV30,-,TGTGCCTGGACCCCACCCGGGTATAGCAATCAGCCCCAGCATTTT,CAWTPPGYSNQPQHF
TRBJ1-5,-,TRBV9,-,TGTGCCAGCAGCGTCCGGCCCCAGCATTTT,CASSVRPQHF
TRBJ2-7,TRBD2,TRBV9,once,TGTGCCAGCACCCCCGGGACTAGGGTAGGCTACGAGCAGTACTTC,CASTPGTRVGYEQYF
TRBJ2-1,-,TRBV10-3,-,TGTGCCATCAAAAACAGGGCCCCAGGGGATGAGCAGTTCTTC,CAIKNRAPGDEQFF
TRBJ2-3,-,TRBV2,-,TGTGCCAGCAGTGTAGAGGGGAGGACAGATACGCAGTATTTT,CASSVEGRTDTQYF
TRBJ1-2,-,TRBV28,-,TGTGCCAGCAGTTTAGGCGGGGGATCCTATGGCTACACCTTC,CASSLGGGSYGYTF